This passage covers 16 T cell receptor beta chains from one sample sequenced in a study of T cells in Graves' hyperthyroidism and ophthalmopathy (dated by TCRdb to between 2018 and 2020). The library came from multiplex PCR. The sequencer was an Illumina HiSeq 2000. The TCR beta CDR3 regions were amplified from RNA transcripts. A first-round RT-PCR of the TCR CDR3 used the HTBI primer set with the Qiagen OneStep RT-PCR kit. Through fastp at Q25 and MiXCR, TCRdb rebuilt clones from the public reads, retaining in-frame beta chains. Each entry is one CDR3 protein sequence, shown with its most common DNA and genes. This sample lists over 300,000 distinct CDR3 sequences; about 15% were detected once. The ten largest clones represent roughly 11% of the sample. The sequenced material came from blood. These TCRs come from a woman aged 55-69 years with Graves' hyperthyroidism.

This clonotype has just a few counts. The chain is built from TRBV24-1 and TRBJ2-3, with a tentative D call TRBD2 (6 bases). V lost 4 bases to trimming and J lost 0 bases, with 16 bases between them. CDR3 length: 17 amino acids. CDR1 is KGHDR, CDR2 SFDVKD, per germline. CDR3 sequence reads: CATSERSLSGSTDTQYF. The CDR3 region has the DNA TGTGCCACCAGTGAAAGATCACTTAGCGGTAGCACAGATACGCAGTATTTT.

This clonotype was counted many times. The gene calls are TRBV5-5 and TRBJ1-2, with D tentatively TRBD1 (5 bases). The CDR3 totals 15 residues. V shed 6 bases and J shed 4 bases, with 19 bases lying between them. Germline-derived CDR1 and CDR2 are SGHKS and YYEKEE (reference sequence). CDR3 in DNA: TGTGCCAGCACCCAGCTCCCCGGGGCGGGCTATGGCTACACCTTC. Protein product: CASTQLPGAGYGYTF. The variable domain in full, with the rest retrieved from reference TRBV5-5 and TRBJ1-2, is DAGVTQSPTHLIKTRGQQVTLRCSPISGHKSVSWYQQVLGQGPQFIFQYYEKEERGRGNFPDRFSARQFPNYSSELNVNALLLGDSALYLCASTQLPGAGYGYTFGSGTRLTVV.

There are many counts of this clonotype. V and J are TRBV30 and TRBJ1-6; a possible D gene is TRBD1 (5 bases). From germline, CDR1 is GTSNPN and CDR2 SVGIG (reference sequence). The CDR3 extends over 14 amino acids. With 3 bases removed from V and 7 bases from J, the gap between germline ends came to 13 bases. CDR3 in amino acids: CAWSAGTENSPLHF. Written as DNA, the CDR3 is TGTGCCTGGAGCGCCGGGACCGAGAATTCACCCCTCCACTTT.

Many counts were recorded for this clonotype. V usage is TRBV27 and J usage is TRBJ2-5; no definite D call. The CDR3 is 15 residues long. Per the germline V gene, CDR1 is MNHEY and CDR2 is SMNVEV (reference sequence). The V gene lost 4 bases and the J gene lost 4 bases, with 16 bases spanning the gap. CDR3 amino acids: CASSSFGSLGETQYF. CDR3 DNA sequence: TGTGCCAGCAGTTCCTTCGGTTCCCTGGGAGAGACCCAGTACTTC.

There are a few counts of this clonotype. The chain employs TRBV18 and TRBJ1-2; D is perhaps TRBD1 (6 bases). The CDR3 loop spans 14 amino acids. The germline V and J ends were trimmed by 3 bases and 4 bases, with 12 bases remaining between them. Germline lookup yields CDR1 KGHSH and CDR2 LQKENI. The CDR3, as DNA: TGTGCCAGCTCACCGAAACAGGGCCCCTATGGCTACACCTTC. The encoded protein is CASSPKQGPYGYTF.

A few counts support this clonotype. CDR3 in amino acids: CASSPGGEGRYEQYF. CDR3 coding DNA: TGTGCCAGCAGCCCCGGGGGGGAGGGTAGGTACGAGCAGTACTTC. The rearrangement uses TRBV9 and TRBJ2-7; 8 bases are shared with TRBD2. The V segment lost 4 bases and the J segment 4 bases; nucleotides outside the gene matches: 10. The CDR3 consists of 15 residues. Germline V CDR1 and CDR2: SGDLS, YYNGEE.

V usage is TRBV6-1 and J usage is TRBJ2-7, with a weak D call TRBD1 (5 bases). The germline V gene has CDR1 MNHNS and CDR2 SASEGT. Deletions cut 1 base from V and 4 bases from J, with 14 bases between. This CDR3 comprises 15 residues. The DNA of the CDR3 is TGTGCCAGCAGTGAAGGTGGCAGTGGGGCTTACGAGCAGTACTTC. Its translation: CASSEGGSGAYEQYF.

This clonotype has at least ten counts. DNA for the CDR3: TGTGCCAGCAGTGAGGATAGCGGGAGGCGCGTCTACGAGCAGTACTTC. Its protein is CASSEDSGRRVYEQYF. The gene calls are TRBV27 and TRBJ2-7, with 10 nucleotides matching TRBD2. V lost 5 bases and J lost 3; bases outside the gene matches: 10. Germline CDR1 is MNHEY and CDR2 is SMNVEV (reference sequence). The CDR3 length is 16 residues.

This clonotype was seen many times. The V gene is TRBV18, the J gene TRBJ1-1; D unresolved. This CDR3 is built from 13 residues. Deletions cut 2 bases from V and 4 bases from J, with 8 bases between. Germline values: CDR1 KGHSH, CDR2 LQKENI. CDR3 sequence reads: CASSPRTSTEAFF. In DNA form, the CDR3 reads TGTGCCAGCTCACCAAGGACGAGCACTGAAGCTTTCTTT.

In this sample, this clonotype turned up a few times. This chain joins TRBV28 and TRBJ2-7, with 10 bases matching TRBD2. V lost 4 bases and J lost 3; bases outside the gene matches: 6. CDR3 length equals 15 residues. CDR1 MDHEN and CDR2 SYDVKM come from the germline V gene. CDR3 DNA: TGTGCCAGCAGTTCGGCCGGGACTAGCGACTACGAGCAGTACTTC. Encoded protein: CASSSAGTSDYEQYF. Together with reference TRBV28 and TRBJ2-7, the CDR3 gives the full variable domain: DVKVTQSSRYLVKRTGEKVFLECVQDMDHENMFWYRQDPGLGLRLIYFSYDVKMKEKGDIPEGYSVSREKKERFSLILESASTNQTSMYLCASSSAGTSDYEQYFGPGTRLTVT.

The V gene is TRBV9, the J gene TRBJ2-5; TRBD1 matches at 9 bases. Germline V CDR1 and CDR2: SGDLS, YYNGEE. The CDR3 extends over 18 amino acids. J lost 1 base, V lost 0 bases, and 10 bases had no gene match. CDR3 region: CASSVAGFTGGPQETQYF. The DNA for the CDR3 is TGTGCCAGCAGCGTAGCGGGATTCACAGGGGGCCCCCAAGAGACCCAGTACTTC.

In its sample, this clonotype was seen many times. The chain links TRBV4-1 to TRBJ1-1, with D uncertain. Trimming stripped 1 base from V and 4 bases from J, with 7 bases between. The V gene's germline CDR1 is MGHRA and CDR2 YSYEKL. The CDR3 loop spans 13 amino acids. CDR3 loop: CASSQAQFTEAFF. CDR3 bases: TGCGCCAGCAGCCAAGCGCAGTTCACTGAAGCTTTCTTT.

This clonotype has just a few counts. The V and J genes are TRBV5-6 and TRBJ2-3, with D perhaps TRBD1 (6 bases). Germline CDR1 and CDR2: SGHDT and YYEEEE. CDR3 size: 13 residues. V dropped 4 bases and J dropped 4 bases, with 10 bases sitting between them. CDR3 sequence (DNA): TGTGCCAGCAGCGTACAGGGAGCAGATACGCAGTATTTT. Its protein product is CASSVQGADTQYF. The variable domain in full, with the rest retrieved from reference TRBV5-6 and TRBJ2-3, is DAGVTQSPTHLIKTRGQQVTLRCSPKSGHDTVSWYQQALGQGPQFIFQYYEEEERQRGNFPDRFSGHQFPNYSSELNVNALLLGDSALYLCASSVQGADTQYFGPGTRLTVL.

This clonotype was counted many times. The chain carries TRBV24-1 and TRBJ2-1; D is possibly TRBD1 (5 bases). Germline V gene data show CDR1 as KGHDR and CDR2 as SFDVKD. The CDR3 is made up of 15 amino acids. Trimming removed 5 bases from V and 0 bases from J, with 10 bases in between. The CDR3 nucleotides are TGTGCCACCAGTGTGGGGCGGAGCTCCTACAATGAGCAGTTCTTC. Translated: CATSVGRSSYNEQFF.

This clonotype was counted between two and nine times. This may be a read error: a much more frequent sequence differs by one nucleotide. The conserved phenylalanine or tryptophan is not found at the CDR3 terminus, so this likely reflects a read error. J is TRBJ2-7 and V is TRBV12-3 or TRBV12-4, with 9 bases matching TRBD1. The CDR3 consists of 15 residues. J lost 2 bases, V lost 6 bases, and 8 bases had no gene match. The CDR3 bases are TGTGCCAGCAGCCTCCTGGACAGGGGACCCTACGAGCAGTACCTC. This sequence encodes CASSLLDRGPYEQYL.

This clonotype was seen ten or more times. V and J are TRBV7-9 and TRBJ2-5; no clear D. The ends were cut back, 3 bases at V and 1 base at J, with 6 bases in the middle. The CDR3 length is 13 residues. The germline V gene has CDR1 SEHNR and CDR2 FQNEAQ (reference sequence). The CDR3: CASSFWGQETQYF. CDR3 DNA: TGTGCCAGCAGCTTTTGGGGCCAAGAGACCCAGTACTTC.